One sample yielded the 9 T cell receptor beta chains listed below, sequenced in a study of control samples from healthy donors and cancer patients. Profiled with immunoSEQ multiplex PCR; TCRdb holds only in-frame clones, not every one. The data show about 130,000 clones, about 88% seen once. Sequencing was performed on blood. The receptors shown here come from a man aged 50 to 59 in good health.

The rearrangement joins TRBV28 to TRBJ2-2; TRBD2 might be the D (6 bases). Germline V gene lookup returns CDR1 MDHEN and CDR2 SYDVKM. Trimming stripped 3 bases from V and 7 bases from J, with 15 bases between. The CDR3 length is 15 residues. The CDR3 DNA reads TGTGCCAGCAGTTTGTCGCAGAAGGAGGGCGGGGAGCTGTTTTTT. It specifies CASSLSQKEGGELFF.

The V call is TRBV5-6, the J call TRBJ1-2, with D maybe TRBD1 (5 bases). The CDR3 sequence is 13 residues long. Trimming left V 2 bases short and J 8 bases short, with 13 bases between. CDR1 SGHDT and CDR2 YYEEEE come from the germline V gene. The chain's CDR3 is CASSFIGADGYTF. The CDR3 DNA reads as TGTGCCAGCAGCTTCATAGGGGCAGACGGCTACACCTTC. Full variable domain (missing parts from reference TRBV5-6 and TRBJ1-2): DAGVTQSPTHLIKTRGQQVTLRCSPKSGHDTVSWYQQALGQGPQFIFQYYEEEERQRGNFPDRFSGHQFPNYSSELNVNALLLGDSALYLCASSFIGADGYTFGSGTRLTVV.

The J gene is TRBJ2-7, the V gene TRBV5-1; 9 bases are a match to TRBD1. V lost 3 bases to trimming and J lost 6 bases; unmatched junction nucleotides: 10. Per germline, CDR1 SGHRS and CDR2 YFSETQ. The CDR3 extends over 15 amino acids. The CDR3 loop reads CASSSRDRVTSEQYF. As DNA, the CDR3 is TGCGCCAGCAGCTCCCGGGACAGGGTCACGAGCGAGCAGTACTTC.

The chain recombines TRBV5-1 with TRBJ2-2; 9 bases are shared with TRBD1. This CDR3 has 17 amino acids. The junction had 12 bases not matched to a gene; V was cut back by 8 bases and J by 1 base. Germline lookup yields CDR1 SGHRS and CDR2 YFSETQ. The CDR3 DNA follows: TGCGCCAGTACTCATTTACCGGGACAGGGGAACACCGGGGAGCTGTTTTTT. As protein: CASTHLPGQGNTGELFF.

The chain employs TRBV6-5 and TRBJ2-5, with 12 bases identical to TRBD2. The V gene's germline CDR1 is MNHEY and CDR2 SVGAGI. The trim removed 2 bases at V and 2 bases at J, leaving 0 bases unmatched. The CDR3 spans 15 residues. This CDR3 is CASSYGLAGQETQYF. The CDR3 coding sequence is TGTGCCAGCAGTTACGGACTAGCGGGGCAAGAGACCCAGTACTTC.

V is TRBV7-8 and J is TRBJ1-5; D may be TRBD1 (5 bases). Germline V gene sequence: CDR1 SGHVS, CDR2 FQNEAQ. The CDR3 contains 16 residues. Trimming stripped 3 bases from V and 3 bases from J, with 15 bases between. In nucleotides, the CDR3 is TGTGCCAGCAGCTTCAATACTCAGGGATCCAATCAGCCCCAGCATTTT. It specifies CASSFNTQGSNQPQHF.

This chain links TRBV11-1 with TRBJ2-2; the D call may be TRBD1 or TRBD2 (6 bases each). The length of the CDR3 is 16 residues. Deletions cut 2 bases from V and 4 bases from J, with 14 bases between. CDR1 and CDR2 from the germline V gene are SGHAT and FQDESV (reference sequence). The CDR3 sequence: CASSLFRGPGTGELFF. CDR3 DNA sequence: TGTGCCAGCAGCTTATTTCGGGGGCCCGGCACCGGGGAGCTGTTTTTT.

This rearrangement joins TRBV5-1 to TRBJ2-3; perhaps D is TRBD1 or TRBD2 (5 bases each). The CDR3 totals 15 residues. V lost 7 bases and J 7 bases, leaving 22 bases between the germline ends. The germline V gene has CDR1 SGHRS and CDR2 YFSETQ. DNA for the CDR3: TGCGCCAGCGGCTGGGCGACGGGGCTAAAAAATACGCAGTATTTT. It encodes CASGWATGLKNTQYF.

The rearrangement joins TRBV13 to TRBJ2-7; 7 bases are shared with TRBD1. Germline lookup yields CDR1 PRHDT and CDR2 FYEKMQ (reference sequence). The CDR3 spans 18 residues. Trimming cost V 4 bases and J 2 bases; bases outside gene matches: 17. The chain's CDR3 is CASSSRTGVAPSTYEQYF. CDR3 bases: TGTGCCAGCAGCTCCAGGACAGGCGTAGCCCCCTCCACCTACGAGCAGTACTTC.